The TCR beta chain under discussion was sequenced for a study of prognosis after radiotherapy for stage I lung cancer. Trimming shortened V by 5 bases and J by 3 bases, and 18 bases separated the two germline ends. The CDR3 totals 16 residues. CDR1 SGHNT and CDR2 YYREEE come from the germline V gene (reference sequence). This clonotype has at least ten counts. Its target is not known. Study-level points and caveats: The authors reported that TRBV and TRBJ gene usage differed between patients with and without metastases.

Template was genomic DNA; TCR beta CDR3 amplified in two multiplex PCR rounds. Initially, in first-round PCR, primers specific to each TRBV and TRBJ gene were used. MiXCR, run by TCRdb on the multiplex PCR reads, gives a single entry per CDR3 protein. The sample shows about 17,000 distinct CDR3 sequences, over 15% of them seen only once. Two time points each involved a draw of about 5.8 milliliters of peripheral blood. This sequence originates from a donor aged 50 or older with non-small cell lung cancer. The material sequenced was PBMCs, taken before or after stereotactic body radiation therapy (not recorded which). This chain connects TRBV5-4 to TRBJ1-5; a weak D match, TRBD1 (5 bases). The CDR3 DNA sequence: TGTGCCAGCAGAACCCGACCGGGGGGGGTCAATCAGCCCCAGCATTTT. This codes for CASRTRPGGVNQPQHF.